Each of the 20 T cell receptor beta chains below was sequenced from the same sample in a study of vaccination and CD4 T cells after COVID-19. For these TCRs, the target antigens are not known. This sample's treatment: roughly 11-day PBMC culture with coronavirus spike peptide pools or control peptides (ViraFEST assay). The study sequenced cultured CD4+ T cell DNA using the Oncomine TCR Beta short-read assay. TCRdb called the PCR reads again in MiXCR, with one record for every CDR3 protein. The sample lists more than 13,000 distinct CDR3 sequences, 50% to 60% seen once, with around 4.6% in the top ten. The sequences come from CD4+ T cells from blood, cultured in vitro, collected before SARS-CoV-2 vaccination. These receptor sequences come from a human donor who had recovered from COVID-19.

This chain connects TRBV15 to TRBJ1-1; D unclear. The germline V gene encodes CDR1 LNHNV and CDR2 YYDKDF (reference sequence). This CDR3 is 16 amino acids long. Deletions cut 2 bases from V and 0 bases from J, with 13 bases between. The CDR3 reads CATSRRPSRMNTEAFF. CDR3 DNA sequence: TGTGCCACCAGCAGACGCCCATCCCGGATGAACACTGAAGCTTTCTTT.

The rearrangement uses TRBV11-2 and TRBJ1-6; D is unclear. Germline assignment: CDR1 SGHAT and CDR2 FQNNGV. This CDR3 region has 14 residues. V was cut by 2 bases and J by 8 bases, with 10 bases left in between. The CDR3 coding sequence is TGTGCCAGCAGCTTATCCTTAGAAGATTCACCCCTCCACTTT. It specifies CASSLSLEDSPLHF.

The J gene is TRBJ1-1, the V gene TRBV7-2; tentative D call: TRBD1 (5 bases). Trimming took 0 bases from V and 4 from J, leaving 9 bases between them. The CDR3 extends over 14 amino acids. CDR1 is SGHTA and CDR2 is FQGNSA in the germline V gene. The CDR3 coding sequence is TGTGCCAGCAGCTTAGCTCAGGGCATCACTGAAGCTTTCTTT. As protein: CASSLAQGITEAFF.

V is TRBV7-2 and J is TRBJ2-2; 8 bases fit TRBD1. V shed 1 base, J shed 5 bases, and the junction held 6 bases outside the gene matches. Germline V gene lookup returns CDR1 SGHTA and CDR2 FQGNSA. This CDR3 contains 16 residues. The CDR3 region has the DNA TGTGCCAGCAGCTTAGGGTCGAACAGGGGGACCGGGGAGCTGTTTTTT. Amino acid sequence: CASSLGSNRGTGELFF.

This sequence joins TRBV12-3 or TRBV12-4 and TRBJ1-5; the D is unclear. The CDR3 length is 13 residues. Trimming took 6 bases from V and 3 from J, leaving 9 bases between them. For the CDR3, the DNA is TGTGCCAGCAGCCGGAGAGTCAATCAGCCCCAGCATTTT. Protein sequence: CASSRRVNQPQHF.

The V gene is TRBV11-3, the J gene TRBJ1-5; D ambiguous. From germline, CDR1 is SGHNT and CDR2 YENEEA. Trimming stripped 4 bases from V and 0 bases from J, with 4 bases between. There are 13 residues in the CDR3. CDR3 loop: CASSSNSNQPQHF. The CDR3 DNA reads as TGTGCCAGCAGCTCCAATAGCAATCAGCCCCAGCATTTT.

The chain combines TRBV25-1 with TRBJ2-1; D ambiguous. V was pared by 1 base and J by 10 bases, with 5 bases between. The V gene's germline CDR1 is MGHDK and CDR2 SYGVNS. There are 11 residues in the CDR3. CDR3 loop: CASSELEEQFF. The DNA of the CDR3 is TGTGCCAGCAGTGAATTAGAGGAGCAGTTCTTC.

This clonotype occurred a few times. CDR3 residues: CSARLPGLEAFF. DNA of the CDR3: TGCAGTGCTAGATTACCGGGACTTGAAGCTTTCTTT. V is TRBV20-1 and J is TRBJ1-1, with D tentatively TRBD1 (5 bases). V was shortened by 2 bases and J by 7 bases, with 11 bases between the two germline ends. The length of the CDR3 is 12 residues. The germline V gene has CDR1 DFQATT and CDR2 SNEGSKA (reference sequence).

The chain couples TRBV2 to TRBJ1-1; D is possibly TRBD1 (6 bases). The V gene's germline CDR1 is SNHLY and CDR2 FYNNEI. Trimming shortened V by 8 bases and J by 6 bases, and 19 bases separated the two germline ends. The CDR3 runs 14 residues. The CDR3 region is CASPGQGQVSEAFF. The CDR3, as DNA: TGTGCCAGCCCCGGGCAGGGGCAGGTGTCTGAAGCTTTCTTT.

V usage is TRBV6-1 and J usage is TRBJ2-3, with 8 bases aligning to TRBD2. CDR1 and CDR2 (germline): MNHNS, SASEGT. V trimming: 6 bases; J trimming: 1 base; junction bases outside the gene matches: 6. The CDR3 has 15 amino acids. As DNA, the CDR3 is TGTGCCAGCAGGATCAGCGGGAGTGGCACAGATACGCAGTATTTT. Translating gives CASRISGSGTDTQYF.

V and J are TRBV12-3 or TRBV12-4 and TRBJ1-1, with D maybe TRBD1 (5 bases). The CDR3 consists of 15 residues. Between the trimmed V and J ends, which lost 4 bases and 1 base, there was a span of 13 bases. The DNA of the CDR3 is TGTGCCAGCAGTTCCCCTGGGACCAAGAACACTGAAGCTTTCTTT. It codes for CASSSPGTKNTEAFF.

The chain employs TRBV12-3 or TRBV12-4 and TRBJ1-1, with 7 bases fitting TRBD1. The junction had 10 bases not matched to a gene; V was cut back by 3 bases and J by 6 bases. The CDR3 runs 15 residues. CDR3 DNA: TGTGCCAGCAGTTTCGAGGGGGCGCAGGGAGCTGAAGCTTTCTTT. Translated, it gives CASSFEGAQGAEAFF.

The chain employs TRBV6-1 and TRBJ1-3; 9 positions match TRBD1. The V and J ends lost 5 bases and 4 bases, in that order; junction bases with no gene match: 3. The CDR3 is made up of 14 amino acids. Germline V CDR1 and CDR2: MNHNS, SASEGT. The CDR3 reads CASSNRGRGNTIYF. The CDR3 DNA is TGTGCCAGCAGTAACAGGGGGCGCGGAAACACCATATATTTT.

This clonotype turned up a few times. The chain combines TRBV7-9 with TRBJ1-6, with 8 bases aligning to TRBD1. This CDR3 is built from 16 residues. With 0 bases clipped from V and 7 bases from J, the junction kept 5 bases outside the gene matches. The germline gives CDR1 SEHNR, CDR2 FQNEAQ (reference sequence). The DNA for the CDR3 is TGTGCCAGCAGCTTAGCCCCGACAGGGGTAAATTCACCCCTCCACTTT. Protein sequence: CASSLAPTGVNSPLHF. Supplemented by reference TRBV7-9 and TRBJ1-6, the full variable domain reads DTGVSQNPRHKITKRGQNVTFRCDPISEHNRLYWYRQTLGQGPEFLTYFQNEAQLEKSRLLSDRFSAERPKGSFSTLEIQRTEQGDSAMYLCASSLAPTGVNSPLHFGNGTRLTVT.

V is TRBV28 and J is TRBJ2-2; no definite D call. The CDR3 extends over 14 amino acids. V shed 6 bases and J shed 4 bases, with 12 bases lying between them. Germline CDR1 and CDR2: MDHEN and SYDVKM. CDR3 amino acids: CASSTDGFTGELFF. The CDR3 bases are TGTGCCAGCAGCACGGACGGCTTCACCGGGGAGCTGTTTTTT.

The chain couples TRBV20-1 to TRBJ2-7, with D perhaps TRBD2 (6 bases). There are 15 residues in the CDR3. Germline V gene lookup returns CDR1 DFQATT and CDR2 SNEGSKA (reference sequence). V lost 3 bases to trimming and J lost 9 bases, with 24 bases between them. The CDR3 sequence is CSARPPGRLPQGQYF. The CDR3 bases are TGCAGTGCTAGGCCCCCGGGGAGGCTCCCCCAGGGGCAGTACTTC.

The genes are TRBV20-1 and TRBJ2-7; 9 bases are a match to TRBD1. The germline CDR1 and CDR2 sequences are DFQATT and SNEGSKA (reference sequence). The CDR3 covers 14 residues. The V gene end was trimmed by 0 bases and the J gene end by 3 bases; junction bases not matched to a gene: 3. In DNA, the CDR3 is TGCAGTGCTAGAGATCAGGGACAGGGCTACGAGCAGTACTTC. This encodes CSARDQGQGYEQYF.

This clonotype came up a few times. The chain has TRBV20-1 and TRBJ2-7, with D possibly matching TRBD1 (5 bases). Germline-derived CDR1 and CDR2 are DFQATT and SNEGSKA (reference sequence). The germline V and J ends were trimmed by 3 bases and 4 bases, with 16 bases remaining between them. CDR3 length: 14 amino acids. Here the CDR3 reads CSASARGAGYEQYF. In DNA form, the CDR3 reads TGCAGTGCTAGCGCGCGCGGCGCAGGGTACGAGCAGTACTTC.

This clonotype came up a few times. V usage is TRBV15 and J usage is TRBJ2-1, with D maybe TRBD2 (6 bases). V dropped 6 bases and J dropped 6 bases, with 21 bases sitting between them. Per germline, CDR1 LNHNV and CDR2 YYDKDF (reference sequence). This CDR3 has 16 residues. CDR3: CATSLSYGGVGNEQFF. Here the CDR3 DNA reads TGTGCCACCAGTCTAAGTTACGGAGGGGTTGGCAATGAGCAGTTCTTC.

The chain has TRBV6-1 and TRBJ2-7; 11 nucleotides agree with TRBD1. This CDR3 comprises 13 residues. V shed 6 bases, J shed 3 bases, and the junction held 1 base outside the gene matches. The germline V gene encodes CDR1 MNHNS and CDR2 SASEGT. For the CDR3, the DNA is TGTGCCAGCAGCGGGACAGGGGGCTACGAGCAGTACTTC. Amino acids: CASSGTGGYEQYF.